The T cell receptor beta chain described here comes from a study of blood T cells in healthy people across ages. The CDR3 runs 16 residues. Trimming at V came to 2 bases and at J to 3 bases, leaving 3 bases not matched to a gene. Per germline, CDR1 MNHEY and CDR2 SMNVEV (reference sequence). A second about 6 to 11 cycle PCR used barcoded and J-beta primers. Every cDNA was tagged by a template-switch adaptor with 12 random nucleotides. TCRdb re-derived calls from the 5' RACE reads in MiXCR, one entry per CDR3 protein. The sample records roughly 700,000 distinct CDR3 sequences, approximately 25% being singletons. The same data also went into a second study, on T cells of mothers and their children. That work contributes: The donors comprised several children and their three healthy Caucasian mothers.

Sequencing was performed on blood. The chain couples TRBV27 to TRBJ2-2; 10 nucleotides match TRBD1. This TCR was sampled from a boy between 5 and 17 years old in good health. CDR3 in amino acids: CASSLRTGGHTGELFF. CDR3 coding DNA: TGTGCCAGCAGTTTACGGACAGGGGGTCACACCGGGGAGCTGTTTTTT.